One and the same sample provided the 23 T cell receptor beta chains below, sequenced in a study of molecular identifiers for immune sequencing clone quantification. TCRdb reprocessed the PCR reads via MiXCR and lists one record per CDR3 protein. The table has nearly 650,000 distinct CDR3 sequences, around 25% seen once. Source material: naive CD8+ T cells from blood, with Jurkat cell RNA spiked in. This sample's subset: FACS-sorted CD8+CD4-CCR7+CD45RA+ naive T cells. Receptor source: a human donor in good health. Some libraries in this study had Jurkat cell RNA spiked in.

About this clonotype itself: This may arise from a read error, as a much more abundant clone is one base away. J is TRBJ2-7 and V is TRBV20-1, with TRBD2 identical over 13 bases. This CDR3 comprises 15 residues. CDR1 and CDR2 (germline): DFQATT, SNEGSKA (reference sequence). V trimming: 3 bases; J trimming: 6 bases; junction bases outside the gene matches: 8. In nucleotides, the CDR3 is TGCAGTGCTAGGGAAGGACTAGCGGGAGTGTCCGAGCAGTACTTC. This codes for CSAREGLAGVSEQYF.

The chain employs TRBV27 and TRBJ2-7, with a weak D call TRBD1 (5 bases). Germline CDR1 is MNHEY and CDR2 is SMNVEV (reference sequence). V dropped 2 bases and J dropped 0 bases, with 8 bases sitting between them. The CDR3 has 14 residues. CDR3 coding DNA: TGTGCCAGCAGTTTAGCCAGGGCCTCCTACGAGCAGTACTTC. The encoded protein is CASSLARASYEQYF.

In regard to this clonotype: This may be a read error: a much more frequent sequence differs by one nucleotide. The chain carries TRBV7-2 and TRBJ2-1, with 11 bases that match TRBD2. The CDR3 runs to 13 residues. Germline V gives CDR1 SGHTA, CDR2 FQGNSA. Here the CDR3 DNA reads TGTGCCATCAGCTTAGGGACTAGCGGAGAGCAGTTCTTC. It encodes CAISLGTSGEQFF.

V is TRBV7-9 and J is TRBJ2-7; D remains ambiguous. Trimming took 8 bases from V and 5 from J, leaving 16 bases between them. Germline values: CDR1 SEHNR, CDR2 FQNEAQ (reference sequence). The length of the CDR3 is 13 residues. The CDR3 coding sequence is TGTGCCAGCGGCCCCCAGACACTCCACGAGCAGTACTTC. This sequence encodes CASGPQTLHEQYF.

On this clonotype itself: A much larger clone differs by one base, so this may be a read error. The gene calls are TRBV29-1 and TRBJ1-1; no definite D call. CDR3 length: 8 residues. Germline V gene sequence: CDR1 SQVTM, CDR2 ANQGSEA. CDR3 sequence (DNA): TGCAGCGTCCCTGAAGCTCTCTTT. Translation: CSVPEALF.

The chain has TRBV5-1 and TRBJ2-7, with D perhaps matching TRBD2 (6 bases). Germline V gene lookup returns CDR1 SGHRS and CDR2 YFSETQ. The CDR3 spans 16 residues. Deletions cut 3 bases from V and 5 bases from J, with 21 bases between. CDR3: CASSSVGERELNEQYF. CDR3 in DNA: TGCGCCAGCAGCTCGGTGGGGGAACGGGAGTTAAACGAGCAGTACTTC.

The V call is TRBV5-6, the J call TRBJ2-7; TRBD2 is a possible D gene (6 bases). Germline assignment: CDR1 SGHDT and CDR2 YYEEEE. The CDR3 totals 14 residues. V was shortened by 4 bases and J by 2 bases, with 13 bases between the two germline ends. The CDR3 region is CASSDWGDPYEQYF. Here the CDR3 DNA reads TGTGCCAGCAGCGATTGGGGGGATCCCTACGAGCAGTACTTC.

Note on this clonotype: The junction does not match germline at one end; this may be a read error. The chain combines TRBV6-5 with TRBJ2-1; D is ambiguous. Germline V gives CDR1 MNHEY, CDR2 SVGAGI. The CDR3 runs 15 residues. This chain's CDR3 is CANSYPPSGMSEQFF. The CDR3 DNA reads TGTGCCAACAGTTACCCTCCTAGTGGGATGTCTGAGCAGTTCTTC.

To note about this clonotype: This may come from a read error, since a much larger clone is one base off. Because it lacks the conserved phenylalanine or tryptophan at the end, this CDR3 is likely a read error. The CDR3, as DNA: TGTGCCAGCAGAGGGGCTGGGGCCAACGTCCTGACTTCC. This encodes CASRGAGANVLTS. The rearrangement joins TRBV6-2 or TRBV6-3 to TRBJ2-6, with D possibly matching TRBD1 (5 bases). The germline gives CDR1 MNHEY, CDR2 SVGEGT. Between the trimmed V and J ends, which lost 6 bases and 2 bases, there was a span of 5 bases. The CDR3 extends over 13 amino acids.

In its sample, this clonotype was seen a few times. The chain has TRBV25-1 and TRBJ2-1; 9 bases line up with TRBD2. Looked up from germline, CDR1 is MGHDK and CDR2 is SYGVNS. The CDR3 length is 16 residues. Trimming removed 5 bases from V and 3 bases from J; junction bases left unmatched: 8. The CDR3 loop reads CASSRPGLAYYNEQFF. CDR3 DNA sequence: TGTGCCAGCAGTAGACCGGGACTAGCATACTACAATGAGCAGTTCTTC.

This clonotype came up many times. The chain joins TRBV6-1 to TRBJ1-1; TRBD1 might be the D (6 bases). The CDR3 runs 15 residues. The V end was cut by 6 bases, the J end by 1 base, with 15 bases between. The germline CDR1 and CDR2 sequences are MNHNS and SASEGT. CDR3 loop: CASSPIQGTNTEAFF. Written as DNA, the CDR3 is TGTGCCAGCAGCCCGATACAGGGCACGAACACTGAAGCTTTCTTT.

There are a few counts of this clonotype. The rearrangement links TRBV6-5 to TRBJ1-2; weak D call: TRBD1 (6 bases). Per germline, CDR1 MNHEY and CDR2 SVGAGI. V was pared by 3 bases and J by 2 bases, with 13 bases between. CDR3 length equals 15 residues. CDR3 in DNA: TGTGCCAGCAGTTATCATGGGGGCCTAAACTATGGCTACACCTTC. It translates to CASSYHGGLNYGYTF.

This clonotype appeared a few times. The CDR3 loop reads CASSYLLRHDNEQFF. In DNA, the CDR3 is TGTGCCAGCAGTTACCTCCTTCGGCACGACAATGAGCAGTTCTTC. This chain uses TRBV6-2 or TRBV6-3 with TRBJ2-1; no clear D gene. In germline, CDR1 is MNHEY, CDR2 SVGEGT. Trimming shortened V by 2 bases and J by 5 bases, and 13 bases separated the two germline ends. This CDR3 has 15 amino acids.

This sequence joins TRBV7-9 and TRBJ1-2; D not certain. From germline, CDR1 is SEHNR and CDR2 FQNEAQ (reference sequence). V lost 5 bases to trimming and J lost 5 bases, with 12 bases between them. CDR3 length: 13 amino acids. CDR3 bases: TGTGCCAGCAGCCCAGATCAGGCGTATGGCTACACCTTC. Translation: CASSPDQAYGYTF. Full variable domain (remainder filled in from reference TRBV7-9 and TRBJ1-2): DTGVSQNPRHKITKRGQNVTFRCDPISEHNRLYWYRQTLGQGPEFLTYFQNEAQLEKSRLLSDRFSAERPKGSFSTLEIQRTEQGDSAMYLCASSPDQAYGYTFGSGTRLTVV.

This clonotype was detected many times. V gene TRBV29-1 combines with J gene TRBJ1-1; D might be TRBD1 (5 bases). V was shortened by 5 bases and J by 2 bases, with 9 bases between the two germline ends. This CDR3 comprises 12 residues. Per germline, CDR1 SQVTM and CDR2 ANQGSEA. The CDR3 loop reads CSVLGANTEAFF. As DNA, the CDR3 is TGCAGCGTTCTTGGGGCCAACACTGAAGCTTTCTTT.

With regard to this clonotype: A much more abundant neighbour one base away suggests this may be a read error. This chain uses TRBV28 with TRBJ2-7, with D tentatively TRBD1 or TRBD2 (5 bases each). V lost 3 bases and J 9 bases, leaving 15 bases between the germline ends. Germline values: CDR1 MDHEN, CDR2 SYDVKM. The CDR3 has 13 residues. For the CDR3, the DNA is TGTGCCAGCAGTTTGAAGTCCGGGGACGCGCAGTACTTC. Its translation is CASSLKSGDAQYF.

There are a few counts of this clonotype. This chain links TRBV4-1 with TRBJ2-7; D may be TRBD2 (5 bases). Germline CDR1 is MGHRA and CDR2 is YSYEKL. Trimming pared 5 bases from V and 2 bases from J, leaving 16 bases between. The CDR3 spans 15 residues. The CDR3 loop is CASSGRRSAAYEQYF. For the CDR3, the DNA is TGCGCCAGCAGCGGCCGGAGGTCGGCAGCCTACGAGCAGTACTTC.

This clonotype was picked up many times. V is TRBV5-1 and J is TRBJ2-7; D is perhaps TRBD2 (5 bases). The germline CDR1 and CDR2 sequences are SGHRS and YFSETQ. The V gene lost 4 bases and the J gene lost 4 bases, with 15 bases spanning the gap. There are 14 residues in the CDR3. The CDR3 reads CASSEGMTGYEQYF. For the CDR3, the DNA is TGCGCCAGCAGCGAGGGCATGACCGGATACGAGCAGTACTTC.

The genes are TRBV20-1 and TRBJ2-1; unclear D gene. CDR1 is DFQATT, CDR2 SNEGSKA, per germline (reference sequence). V lost 0 bases and J lost 2, with 17 bases in between. The CDR3 sequence is 17 residues long. The CDR3 region is CSARDYHSPSTYNEQFF. The CDR3 DNA reads TGCAGTGCTAGAGATTATCACAGCCCCAGCACCTACAATGAGCAGTTCTTC.

CDR3 sequence: CAWSWQGDTQHF. The DNA of the CDR3 is TGTGCCTGGAGTTGGCAAGGGGATACGCAGCATTTT. The chain is built from TRBV30 and TRBJ2-3; the D gene is possibly TRBD1 (5 bases). TRBJ1-5 matches the DNA end more closely, so the J call is doubtful. This CDR3 is built from 12 residues. Germline V gene lookup returns CDR1 GTSNPN and CDR2 SVGIG (reference sequence).

Regarding this clonotype: This may come from a read error, since a much larger clone is one base off. The chain has TRBV20-1 and TRBJ1-1; tentative D call: TRBD1 (5 bases). The CDR3 is made up of 14 amino acids. The ends were cut back, 7 bases at V and 0 bases at J, with 15 bases in the middle. Germline CDR1 reads DFQATT; CDR2 reads SNEGSKA (reference sequence). In DNA form, the CDR3 reads TGCAGTGAGGGGTTGAGGGCCATGAACACTGAAGCTTTCTTT. Its translation is CSEGLRAMNTEAFF.

This clonotype appeared a few times. The V gene is TRBV30, the J gene TRBJ2-1; 7 bases fit TRBD1. The germline gives CDR1 GTSNPN, CDR2 SVGIG (reference sequence). This CDR3 spans 12 amino acids. V shed 2 bases, J shed 9 bases, and the junction held 4 bases outside the gene matches. CDR3 nucleotide sequence: TGTGCCTGGAGTACAGGGGCGGGTGAGCAGTTCTTC. It encodes CAWSTGAGEQFF.

This clonotype was found many times. The rearrangement joins TRBV7-9 to TRBJ1-1; D might be TRBD1 (6 bases). The V and J ends lost 7 bases and 7 bases respectively, with 16 bases between them. Germline V gene sequence: CDR1 SEHNR, CDR2 FQNEAQ (reference sequence). This CDR3 comprises 13 residues. CDR3 sequence: CASILSEQGEAFF. The CDR3 nucleotides are TGTGCCAGCATCTTGAGTGAACAGGGTGAAGCTTTCTTT.